This section outlines one T cell receptor (beta chain) sequence together with its context. Its antigen is currently unknown. This specimen comes from a study of early T cells in non-severe SARS-CoV-2 infection. At the level of the study: The chains were unpaired, and the sequenced material was bulk RNA from unsorted whole blood.

Individual cDNA molecules were tagged with unique molecular identifiers. Via MiXCR, TCRdb re-called the 5' RACE reads, giving one row per CDR3 protein. The sample yields some 60,000 distinct CDR3 sequences, 8% to 9.5% seen once. The germline V gene has CDR1 MDHEN and CDR2 SYDVKM. V shed 3 bases and J 4 bases; nucleotides not matched to a gene: 7. This CDR3 has 15 residues. Study-wide points: Private and CD4 specificities were missed by VDJdb matching, skewed to anti-spike CD8.

Input material: whole blood. This TCR came from an adult who was a healthcare worker with PCR-confirmed SARS-CoV-2 infection or an uninfected control (not recorded which). The chain carries TRBV28 and TRBJ1-2; TRBD1 aligns across 8 bases. The CDR3 spells CASSFRQGARYGYTF. The CDR3 DNA follows: TGTGCCAGCAGTTTTCGGCAGGGGGCGCGCTATGGCTACACCTTC.